This TCR beta chain was sequenced in a study of blood T cell repertoires in COVID-19 (dated by TCRdb to 2020 to 2022). Study-wide context: Collaborator samples came from the United States, Italy and Spain and covered acute and convalescent phases of COVID-19. Where available, HLA class I and class II types were taken from metadata supplied by the sample provider and were not determined by assay-based typing. The repertoires were released in a freely available public database intended as a resource for research on the immune response to SARS-CoV-2. A de-identified subject ID, COVID-19 status, age in years and sex were almost always included in the sample metadata. The prospective study material was composed of cDNA or gDNA derived from T cells, B-cell-depleted T cells, or PBMCs. Subjects who had been exposed to COVID-19, were actively infected with it, or had recovered from it provided the deeply sampled blood TCRbeta repertoires that made up the dataset. Samples came from the ongoing ImmuneRACE study (first 160 participants) plus 1,254 subjects from 6 global collaborators.

TCRbeta CDR3 regions were amplified from genomic DNA by means of the immunoSEQ Assay, a bias-controlled multiplex PCR. In the source study's methods: Within the assay, amplification of reference gene primers was used to estimate how many nucleated cells each sample contained. To quantify the absolute abundance of each unique TCRbeta CDR3 rearrangement, sequence reads were collapsed and filtered. For each sample, productive Simpson clonality was calculated as the square root of Simpson's diversity index over productive rearrangements. TCRdb's version of the immuneACCESS table is confined to in-frame rearrangements and falls short of the full clone set. An unresolved V gene accounts for under half of the shortfall where checked; the remainder is of unknown origin. That table is the source of V, J and clone size, and D and trimming were worked out from the DNA. This sample holds 85,000 to 100,000 clones; about 86% were observed only once. The ten largest clonotypes hold approximately 12% of the sample.

From V the trimming removes 6 bases and from J it removes 2 bases, while the gene matches leave 10 bases of the junction unaccounted for. Inclusive of the bounding cysteine and phenylalanine, the CDR3 is 16 residues long. Of all the DNA, just the CDR3 is kept, 48 bases in frame from base 1. Based on the germline V gene (reference sequence), the CDR1 and CDR2 sequences are LNHDA and SQIVND. Remarks on this clone: The specificity of this receptor is unknown. The sample holds no much larger clone one base away, and base qualities are not on file.

General findings and caveats noted by the study authors: How much clinical and demographic metadata was included differed by source and by participant, and the metadata was provided uncurated.

Collaborating institutions collected whole blood in K2EDTA tubes following their own protocols. For TCRbeta analysis, collaborators shipped samples as frozen whole blood, isolated PBMCs, or DNA extracted from either of those sample types. The clonotype was recovered from a woman aged 55 to 70 in a cohort sampled during active or convalescent COVID-19. The chain links TRBV19 with TRBJ2-1; 7 bases in between match TRBD2. Sequencing was carried out using peripheral blood. The CDR3 corresponds to CASRGGIDPTYNEQFF. The DNA sequence follows: TGTGCCAGTAGGGGGGGGATCGACCCGACCTACAATGAGCAGTTCTTC.